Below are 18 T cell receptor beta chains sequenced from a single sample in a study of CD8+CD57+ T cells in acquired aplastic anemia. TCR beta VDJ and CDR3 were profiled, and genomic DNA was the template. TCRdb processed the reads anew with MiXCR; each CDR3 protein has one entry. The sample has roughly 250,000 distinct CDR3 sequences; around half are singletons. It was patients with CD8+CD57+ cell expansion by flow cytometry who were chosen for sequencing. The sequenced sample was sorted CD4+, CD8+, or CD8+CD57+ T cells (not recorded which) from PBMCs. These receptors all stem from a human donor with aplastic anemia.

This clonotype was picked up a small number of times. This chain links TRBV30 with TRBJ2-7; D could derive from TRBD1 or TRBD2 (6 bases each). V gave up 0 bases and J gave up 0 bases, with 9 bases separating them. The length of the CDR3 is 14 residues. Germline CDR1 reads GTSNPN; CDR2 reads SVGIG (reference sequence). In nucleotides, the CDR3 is TGTGCCTGGAGTGTAGGGGGGAGCTCCTACGAGCAGTACTTC. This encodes CAWSVGGSSYEQYF.

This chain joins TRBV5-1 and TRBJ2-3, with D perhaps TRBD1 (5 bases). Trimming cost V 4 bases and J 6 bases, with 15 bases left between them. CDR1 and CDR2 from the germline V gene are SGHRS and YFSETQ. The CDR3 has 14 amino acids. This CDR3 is CASSTRARWDTQYF. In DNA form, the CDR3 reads TGCGCCAGCAGCACCAGGGCCCGTTGGGATACGCAGTATTTT.

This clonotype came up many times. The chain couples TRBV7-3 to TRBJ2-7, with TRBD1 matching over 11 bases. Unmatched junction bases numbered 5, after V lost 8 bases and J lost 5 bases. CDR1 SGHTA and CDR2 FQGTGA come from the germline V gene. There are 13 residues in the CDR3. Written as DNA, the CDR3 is TGTGCCAGCGGGGGGGGACAGGGGGACGAGCAGTACTTC. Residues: CASGGGQGDEQYF.

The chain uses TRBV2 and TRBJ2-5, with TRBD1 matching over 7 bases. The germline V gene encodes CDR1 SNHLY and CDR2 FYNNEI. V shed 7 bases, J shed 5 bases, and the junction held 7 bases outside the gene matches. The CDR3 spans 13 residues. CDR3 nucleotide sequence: TGTGCCAGCATGCAGGGGGTCGGGGAGACCCAGTACTTC. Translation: CASMQGVGETQYF.

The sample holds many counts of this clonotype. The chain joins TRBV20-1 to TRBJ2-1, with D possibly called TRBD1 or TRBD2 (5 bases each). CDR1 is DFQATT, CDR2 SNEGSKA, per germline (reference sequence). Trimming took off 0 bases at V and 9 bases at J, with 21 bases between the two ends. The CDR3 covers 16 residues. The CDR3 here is CSARELVGGVSFEQFF. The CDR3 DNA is TGCAGTGCTAGAGAATTAGTTGGGGGAGTATCTTTTGAGCAGTTCTTC.

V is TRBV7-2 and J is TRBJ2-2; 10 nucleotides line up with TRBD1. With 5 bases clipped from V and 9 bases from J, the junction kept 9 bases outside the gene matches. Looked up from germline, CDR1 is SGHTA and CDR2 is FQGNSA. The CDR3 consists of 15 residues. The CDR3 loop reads CASSVRQGALRELFF. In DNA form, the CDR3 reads TGTGCCAGCAGCGTAAGACAGGGGGCTTTGAGGGAGCTGTTTTTT. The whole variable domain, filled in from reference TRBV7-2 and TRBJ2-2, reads GAGVSQSPSNKVTEKGKDVELRCDPISGHTALYWYRQSLGQGLEFLIYFQGNSAPDKSGLPSDRFSAERTGGSVSTLTIQRTQQEDSAVYLCASSVRQGALRELFFGEGSRLTVL.

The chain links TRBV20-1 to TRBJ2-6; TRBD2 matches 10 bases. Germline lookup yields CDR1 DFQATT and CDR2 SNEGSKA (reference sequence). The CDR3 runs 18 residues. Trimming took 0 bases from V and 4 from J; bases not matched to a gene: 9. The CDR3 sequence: CSARDPSTSGLGANVLTF. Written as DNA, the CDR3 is TGCAGTGCTAGAGACCCCTCGACTAGCGGGCTAGGGGCCAACGTCCTGACTTTC.

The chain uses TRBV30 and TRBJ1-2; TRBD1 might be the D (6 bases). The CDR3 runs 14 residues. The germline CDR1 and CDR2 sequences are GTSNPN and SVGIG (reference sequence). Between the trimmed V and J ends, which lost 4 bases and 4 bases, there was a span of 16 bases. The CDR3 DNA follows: TGTGCCTGGACCCAGGGAGGGGGGGTCTATGGCTACACCTTC. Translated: CAWTQGGGVYGYTF.

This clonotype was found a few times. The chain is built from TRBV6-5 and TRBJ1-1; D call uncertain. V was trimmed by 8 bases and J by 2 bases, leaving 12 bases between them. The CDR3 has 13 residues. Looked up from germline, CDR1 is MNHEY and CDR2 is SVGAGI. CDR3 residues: CASGRTANTEAFF. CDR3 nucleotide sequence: TGTGCCAGCGGCCGTACAGCAAACACTGAAGCTTTCTTT.

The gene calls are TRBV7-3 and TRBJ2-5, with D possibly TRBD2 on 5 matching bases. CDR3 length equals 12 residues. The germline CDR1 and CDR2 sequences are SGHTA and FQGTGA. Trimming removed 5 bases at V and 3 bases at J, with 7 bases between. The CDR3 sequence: CASSRTEETQYF. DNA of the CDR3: TGTGCCAGCAGCCGGACTGAAGAGACCCAGTACTTC.

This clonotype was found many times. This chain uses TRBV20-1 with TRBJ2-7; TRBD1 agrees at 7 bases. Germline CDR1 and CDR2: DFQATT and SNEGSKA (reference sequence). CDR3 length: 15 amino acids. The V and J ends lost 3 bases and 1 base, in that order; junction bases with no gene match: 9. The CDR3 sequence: CSASPLTGSSYEQYF. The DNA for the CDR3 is TGCAGTGCTAGTCCCTTGACAGGGTCGTCCTACGAGCAGTACTTC.

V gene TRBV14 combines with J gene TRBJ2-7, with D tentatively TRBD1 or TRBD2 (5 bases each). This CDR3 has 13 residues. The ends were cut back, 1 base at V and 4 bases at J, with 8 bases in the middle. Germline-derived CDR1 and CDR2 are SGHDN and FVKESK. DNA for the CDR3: TGTGCCAGCAGCCAAGGGGGGATGTACGAGCAGTACTTC. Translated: CASSQGGMYEQYF.

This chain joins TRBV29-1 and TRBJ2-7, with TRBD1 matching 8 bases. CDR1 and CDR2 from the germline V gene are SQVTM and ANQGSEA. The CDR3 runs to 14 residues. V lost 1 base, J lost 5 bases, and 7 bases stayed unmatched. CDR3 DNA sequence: TGCAGCGTTGAAGGGCAGGGGGCATGGGACGAGCAGTACTTC. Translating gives CSVEGQGAWDEQYF.

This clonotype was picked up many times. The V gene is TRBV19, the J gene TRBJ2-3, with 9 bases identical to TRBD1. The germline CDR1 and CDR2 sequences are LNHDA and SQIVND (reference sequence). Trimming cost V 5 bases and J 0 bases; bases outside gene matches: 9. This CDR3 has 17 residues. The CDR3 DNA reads TGTGCCAGTAGTGAGCTACCTGGGACAGGGAGCACAGATACGCAGTATTTT. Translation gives CASSELPGTGSTDTQYF. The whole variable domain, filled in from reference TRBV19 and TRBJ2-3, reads DGGITQSPKYLFRKEGQNVTLSCEQNLNHDAMYWYRQDPGQGLRLIYYSQIVNDFQKGDIAEGYSVSREKKESFPLTVTSAQKNPTAFYLCASSELPGTGSTDTQYFGPGTRLTVL.

The CDR3 nucleotides read TGCAGTGCTAGTATCCAGGGGGCCACCCATGGCTACACCTTC. It is translated as CSASIQGATHGYTF. V and J are TRBV20-1 and TRBJ1-2, with 8 bases that match TRBD1. The CDR3 spans 14 residues. V was clipped by 3 bases and J by 6 bases; unmatched bases: 9. Germline CDR1 and CDR2: DFQATT and SNEGSKA (reference sequence).

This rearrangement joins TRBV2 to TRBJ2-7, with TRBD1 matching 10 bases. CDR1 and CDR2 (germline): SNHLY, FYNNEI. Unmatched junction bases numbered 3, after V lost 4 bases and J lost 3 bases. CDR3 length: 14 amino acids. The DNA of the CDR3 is TGTGCCAGCAGTGGACAGGGGGCGCGCTACGAGCAGTACTTC. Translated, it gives CASSGQGARYEQYF.

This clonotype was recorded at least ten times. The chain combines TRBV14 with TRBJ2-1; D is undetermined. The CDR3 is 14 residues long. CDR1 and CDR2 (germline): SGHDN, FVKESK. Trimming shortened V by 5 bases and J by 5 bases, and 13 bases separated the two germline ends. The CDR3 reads CASSGVAWDNEQFF. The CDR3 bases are TGTGCCAGCAGCGGCGTAGCCTGGGACAATGAGCAGTTCTTC.

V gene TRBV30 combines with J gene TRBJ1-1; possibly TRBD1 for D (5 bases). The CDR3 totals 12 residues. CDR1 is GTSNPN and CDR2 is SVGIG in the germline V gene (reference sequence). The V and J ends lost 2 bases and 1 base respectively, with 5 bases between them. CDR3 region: CAWSQGNTEAFF. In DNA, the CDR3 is TGTGCCTGGAGTCAGGGGAACACTGAAGCTTTCTTT.